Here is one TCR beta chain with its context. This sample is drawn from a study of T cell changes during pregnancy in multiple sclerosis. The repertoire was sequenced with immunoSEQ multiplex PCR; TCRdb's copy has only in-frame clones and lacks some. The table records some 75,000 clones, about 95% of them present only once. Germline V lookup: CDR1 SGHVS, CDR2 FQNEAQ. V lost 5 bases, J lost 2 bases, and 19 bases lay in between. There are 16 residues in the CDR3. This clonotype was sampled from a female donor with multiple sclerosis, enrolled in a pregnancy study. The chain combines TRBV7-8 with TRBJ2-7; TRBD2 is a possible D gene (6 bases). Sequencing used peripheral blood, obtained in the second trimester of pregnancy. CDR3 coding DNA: TGTGCCAGCAGCCCAAGGCGGCTAGCGCCCACCTACGAGCAGTACTTC. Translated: CASSPRRLAPTYEQYF.